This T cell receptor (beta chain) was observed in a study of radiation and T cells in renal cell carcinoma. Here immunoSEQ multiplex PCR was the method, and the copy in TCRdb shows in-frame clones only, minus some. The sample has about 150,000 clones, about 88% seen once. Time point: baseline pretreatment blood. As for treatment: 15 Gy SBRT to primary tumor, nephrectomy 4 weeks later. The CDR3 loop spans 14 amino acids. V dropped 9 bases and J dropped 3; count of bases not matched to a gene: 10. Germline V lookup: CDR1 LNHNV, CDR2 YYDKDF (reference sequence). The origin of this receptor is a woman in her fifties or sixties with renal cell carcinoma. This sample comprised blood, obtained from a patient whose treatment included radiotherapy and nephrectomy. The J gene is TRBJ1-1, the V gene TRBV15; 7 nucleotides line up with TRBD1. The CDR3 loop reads CATQGMLGDTEAFF. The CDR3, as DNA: TGTGCCACACAGGGGATGCTTGGGGACACTGAAGCTTTCTTT.